The 19 T cell receptor beta chains below were found in one sample sequenced in a study of cytomegalovirus exposure and HLA in healthy donors. The PCR employed 60 Vbeta primers together with 13 Jbeta primers. The table came from immunoSEQ multiplex PCR; TCRdb's copy has only in-frame clones and leaves some out. The sample contains 160,000 or so clones, 65% to 85% of which appear only once. The specimen was PBMCs. These receptors were obtained from a woman between 40 and 55 years old in good health and CMV-seropositive.

This rearrangement joins TRBV6-6 to TRBJ1-1; no firm D call. The CDR3 covers 14 residues. Germline values: CDR1 MNHNY, CDR2 SVGAGI (reference sequence). Deletions cut 5 bases from V and 4 bases from J, with 14 bases between. The CDR3 region is CASSIRLAGTEAFF. In DNA form, the CDR3 reads TGTGCCAGCAGTATAAGACTCGCTGGCACTGAAGCTTTCTTT.

The genes are TRBV5-1 and TRBJ2-5, with 10 bases identical to TRBD2. The CDR3 is 19 residues long. Germline CDR1 reads SGHRS; CDR2 reads YFSETQ. V was clipped by 1 base and J by 1 base; unmatched bases: 13. The CDR3 coding sequence is TGCGCCAGCAGCTTGTCTGGGCTAGCGGGGGCCTATCGCCAAGAGACCCAGTACTTC. Amino acid sequence: CASSLSGLAGAYRQETQYF.

The V gene is TRBV18, the J gene TRBJ1-1; D is unresolved. Germline loops: CDR1 KGHSH, CDR2 LQKENI. The CDR3 is 16 amino acids. Trimming took off 3 bases at V and 0 bases at J, with 14 bases between the two ends. As DNA, the CDR3 is TGTGCCAGCTCACCGGCGGTAGCCCAAATGAACACTGAAGCTTTCTTT. The encoded protein is CASSPAVAQMNTEAFF.

V is TRBV7-2 and J is TRBJ2-5, with D possibly matching TRBD2 (5 bases). Germline V gene sequence: CDR1 SGHTA, CDR2 FQGNSA. CDR3 length: 15 residues. Trimming took off 1 base at V and 4 bases at J, with 13 bases between the two ends. This CDR3 is CASSLVGVSGETQYF. In DNA form, the CDR3 reads TGTGCCAGCAGCTTAGTCGGGGTGTCGGGAGAGACCCAGTACTTC.

The chain joins TRBV19 to TRBJ2-7, with 7 bases identical to TRBD1. From germline, CDR1 is LNHDA and CDR2 SQIVND (reference sequence). Germline trimming cut 1 base from V and 3 bases from J; bases unmatched to any gene: 0. The CDR3 has 13 amino acids. The CDR3 spells CASSIAGGYEQYF. The CDR3 region has the DNA TGTGCCAGTAGTATAGCAGGGGGCTACGAGCAGTACTTC.

The chain uses TRBV7-8 and TRBJ1-2; TRBD1 agrees at 7 bases. The CDR3 is made up of 14 amino acids. Unmatched junction bases numbered 12, after V lost 5 bases and J lost 9 bases. Germline assignment: CDR1 SGHVS and CDR2 FQNEAQ. CDR3 nucleotides: TGTGCCAGCAGCCACCGACAGGGCCTTTCCAGCTACACCTTC. Encoded protein: CASSHRQGLSSYTF.

The chain recombines TRBV7-9 with TRBJ2-3; 7 nucleotides agree with TRBD2. Germline V lookup: CDR1 SEHNR, CDR2 FQNEAQ (reference sequence). Germline trimming cut 6 bases from V and 0 bases from J; bases unmatched to any gene: 6. The CDR3 loop spans 15 amino acids. The chain's CDR3 is CASRSGTTSTDTQYF. The CDR3 coding sequence is TGTGCCAGCAGATCCGGGACTACAAGCACAGATACGCAGTATTTT.

The V call is TRBV30, the J call TRBJ2-1; 8 nucleotides line up with TRBD2. The CDR3 contains 12 residues. Germline CDR1 GTSNPN, CDR2 SVGIG (reference sequence). Germline trimming cut 2 bases from V and 13 bases from J; bases unmatched to any gene: 7. In DNA, the CDR3 is TGTGCCTGGAGTACCCCGGGACTAGTTCAGTTCTTC. Its protein product is CAWSTPGLVQFF. The variable domain in full, completed from reference TRBV30 and TRBJ2-1, reads SQTIHQWPATLVQPVGSPLSLECTVEGTSNPNLYWYRQAAGRGLQLLFYSVGIGQISSEVPQNLSASRPQDRQFILSSKKLLLSDSGFYLCAWSTPGLVQFFGPGTRLTVL.

This clone was detected once. This rearrangement joins TRBV6-1 to TRBJ2-2, with TRBD1 identical over 7 bases. Germline trimming cut 4 bases from V and 4 bases from J; bases unmatched to any gene: 6. Germline assignment: CDR1 MNHNS and CDR2 SASEGT. The CDR3 is 15 residues long. CDR3 sequence (DNA): TGTGCCAGCAGTGTAAAGGGGGCGGGCACCGGGGAGCTGTTTTTT. Protein sequence: CASSVKGAGTGELFF.

The V call is TRBV7-2, the J call TRBJ2-5; TRBD1 matches 7 bases. V shed 5 bases and J 1 base; nucleotides not matched to a gene: 4. The germline V gene has CDR1 SGHTA and CDR2 FQGNSA. The CDR3 spans 14 residues. In DNA, the CDR3 is TGTGCCAGCAGCGTCGACAGGGCCCAAGAGACCCAGTACTTC. Its protein is CASSVDRAQETQYF.

DNA of the CDR3: TGTGCCATCAGCGCCGGGACAGGCTACGAGCAGTACTTC. As protein: CAISAGTGYEQYF. The chain carries TRBV10-3 and TRBJ2-7; the match to TRBD1 covers 8 bases. Germline CDR1 ENHRY, CDR2 SYGVKD. This CDR3 is built from 13 residues. With 6 bases clipped from V and 3 bases from J, the junction kept 4 bases outside the gene matches.

The rearrangement links TRBV5-4 to TRBJ2-2; 7 bases agree with TRBD2. The V segment lost 2 bases and the J segment 5 bases; nucleotides outside the gene matches: 3. The CDR3 has 14 residues. Germline CDR1 reads SGHNT; CDR2 reads YYREEE (reference sequence). Here the CDR3 DNA reads TGTGCCAGCAGCTTCCCGGGGGGAACCGGGGAGCTGTTTTTT. This gives the protein CASSFPGGTGELFF.

This clone was detected a few times. The rearrangement uses TRBV11-2 and TRBJ1-4; D gene unclear. There are 14 residues in the CDR3. The V gene's germline CDR1 is SGHAT and CDR2 FQNNGV. Trimming took off 1 base at V and 4 bases at J, with 7 bases between the two ends. The CDR3 DNA is TGTGCCAGCAGCTTAGCAGGAAATAATGAAAAACTGTTTTTT. The encoded protein is CASSLAGNNEKLFF.

The gene calls are TRBV30 and TRBJ2-3; a possible D gene is TRBD1 (6 bases). V was cut by 4 bases and J by 5 bases, with 16 bases left in between. CDR1 is GTSNPN and CDR2 is SVGIG in the germline V gene (reference sequence). The CDR3 is 14 amino acids. CDR3 in DNA: TGTGCCTGGACCGAGGGGGTTTCGGTAGATACGCAGTATTTT. This translates into CAWTEGVSVDTQYF.

On this clone: One end of the junction is discordant with germline, which a read error may explain. The chain combines TRBV7-9 with TRBJ1-1; D gene ambiguous. The CDR3 has 14 amino acids. Germline V gene data show CDR1 as SEHNR and CDR2 as FQNEAQ (reference sequence). The CDR3 region has the DNA TGTTCCAGCAGCTTAGTTGCGGGAAACACTGAAGCTTTCTTT. Its translation is CSSSLVAGNTEAFF.

J is TRBJ1-1 and V is TRBV5-1; the match to TRBD1 covers 10 bases. Germline CDR1 reads SGHRS; CDR2 reads YFSETQ. J lost 10 bases, V lost 0 bases, and 9 bases had no gene match. This CDR3 contains 15 residues. The CDR3 protein is CASSLGDRGSFVAFF. CDR3 in DNA: TGCGCCAGCAGCTTGGGGGACAGGGGATCGTTTGTAGCTTTCTTT.

About this clone: One end of the junction does not line up with germline, which may come from a read error. The chain has TRBV7-9 and TRBJ1-2; D is possibly TRBD1 (5 bases). The CDR3 loop spans 17 amino acids. CDR1 and CDR2 (germline): SEHNR, FQNEAQ (reference sequence). The CDR3 protein is CSSSLAGPLQAHYGYTF. The CDR3 DNA reads TGTTCCAGCAGCTTAGCCGGTCCGCTACAGGCCCACTATGGCTACACCTTC.

This clone has just one count. The rearrangement uses TRBV29-1 and TRBJ1-1; perhaps TRBD1 as D (5 bases). V lost 3 bases, J lost 11 bases, and 13 bases lay in between. The CDR3 covers 11 residues. Germline V gives CDR1 SQVTM, CDR2 ANQGSEA. The CDR3: CSVDGGKGAFF. The CDR3 region has the DNA TGCAGCGTTGATGGGGGGAAGGGGGCTTTCTTT.

V gene TRBV29-1 combines with J gene TRBJ1-2; tentatively, D is TRBD1 (6 bases). Germline values: CDR1 SQVTM, CDR2 ANQGSEA. CDR3 length: 13 residues. Trimming shortened V by 3 bases and J by 7 bases, and 15 bases separated the two germline ends. CDR3 sequence: CSVEAQGWAGYTF. CDR3 sequence (DNA): TGCAGCGTTGAGGCCCAGGGGTGGGCTGGCTACACCTTC.